Reported below is one T cell receptor beta chain. Its cognate antigen is unknown. The data originate from a study of STAT5B mutations in CD4+ large granular lymphocyte leukemia. Whole-study results and caveats: Top patient clones used TRBV06 genes more often: 8/27 versus 2/35 in controls.

Clones were read by immunoSEQ multiplex PCR, and TCRdb kept only the in-frame ones, dropping some. The table includes 37,000 or so clones, roughly four fifths detected once. The V end lost 5 bases, the J end lost 2 bases, and 13 bases lay between the germline ends. CDR3 length: 15 amino acids. Germline lookup yields CDR1 SGHNT and CDR2 YENEEA. This sequence was found in a human donor in good health. The material sequenced was CD4+ T cells from blood buffy coats. The rearrangement uses TRBV11-3 and TRBJ2-1, with no clear D. DNA for the CDR3: TGTGCCAGCAGCCGAGCTTCCATCGCCTACAATGAGCAGTTCTTC. Amino acid sequence: CASSRASIAYNEQFF.